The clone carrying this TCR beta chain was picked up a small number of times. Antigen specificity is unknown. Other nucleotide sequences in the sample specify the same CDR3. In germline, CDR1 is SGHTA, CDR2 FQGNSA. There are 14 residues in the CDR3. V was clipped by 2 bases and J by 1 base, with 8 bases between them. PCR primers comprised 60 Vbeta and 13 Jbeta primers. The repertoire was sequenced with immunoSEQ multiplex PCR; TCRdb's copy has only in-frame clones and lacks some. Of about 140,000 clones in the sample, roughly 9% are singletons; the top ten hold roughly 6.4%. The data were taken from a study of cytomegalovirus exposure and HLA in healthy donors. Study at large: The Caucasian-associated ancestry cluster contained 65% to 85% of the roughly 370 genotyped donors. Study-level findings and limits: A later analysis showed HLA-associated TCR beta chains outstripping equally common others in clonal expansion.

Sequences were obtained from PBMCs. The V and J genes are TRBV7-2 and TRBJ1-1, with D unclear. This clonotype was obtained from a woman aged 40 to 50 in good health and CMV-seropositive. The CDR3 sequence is CASSLIAGNTEAFF. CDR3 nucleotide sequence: TGTGCCAGCAGCTTAATCGCGGGGAACACTGAAGCTTTCTTT. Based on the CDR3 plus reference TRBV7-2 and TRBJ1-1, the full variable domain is GAGVSQSPSNKVTEKGKDVELRCDPISGHTALYWYRQSLGQGLEFLIYFQGNSAPDKSGLPSDRFSAERTGGSVSTLTIQRTQQEDSAVYLCASSLIAGNTEAFFGQGTRLTVV.